These T cell receptor beta chains were read from a single sample in a study of radiotherapy plus CTLA-4 blockade in lung cancer. Method: immunoSEQ multiplex PCR; TCRdb's copy keeps in-frame clones and lacks some. In the table there are tens of thousands of clones, approximately 77% of which are singletons. The sequences come from peripheral blood, collected from a patient treated with radiotherapy plus ipilimumab. The receptors come from a human donor with non-small cell lung cancer who had a complete response to radiotherapy plus ipilimumab. Each CDR3 is given with its conserved first and last residue. The order of the fields is V gene, D gene, J gene, clone size, CDR3 DNA, CDR3 protein. The D gene is left open where the match is weak. Rows give clone size only sometimes, using once, few, many, or a class for an expanded clone.

V: TRBV18; D: -; J: TRBJ2-3; size: -; DNA: TGTGCCAGCTCACAACTTTCGGGGTTAGGGGACACAGATACGCAGTATTTT; CDR3: CASSQLSGLGDTDTQYF
V: TRBV4-3; D: TRBD2; J: TRBJ2-5; size: -; DNA: TGCGCCAGCAGCCATTCTAGCGGGAGAAAGGAAGAGACCCAGTACTTC; CDR3: CASSHSSGRKEETQYF
V: TRBV6-1; D: TRBD1; J: TRBJ1-1; size: -; DNA: TGTGCCAGCAGTGATAATCCTCTCGGACAGGGGGGGACTGAAGCTTTCTTT; CDR3: CASSDNPLGQGGTEAFF
V: TRBV2; D: -; J: TRBJ2-3; size: -; DNA: TGTGCCAGCAGTGGACTGCACACAGATACGCAGTATTTT; CDR3: CASSGLHTDTQYF
V: TRBV4-2; D: -; J: TRBJ2-7; size: -; DNA: TGTGCCAGCAGCCCAGGGCAGGGAGGATACGAGCAGTACTTC; CDR3: CASSPGQGGYEQYF
V: TRBV5-6; D: -; J: TRBJ1-5; size: -; DNA: TGTGCCAGCAGCTTGGGCAGGGTCCAGCCCCAGCATTTT; CDR3: CASSLGRVQPQHF
V: TRBV10-3; D: TRBD1; J: TRBJ1-2; size: -; DNA: TGTGCCATCACCGAATCGGACAGGGGCGTTGACTATGGCTACACCTTC; CDR3: CAITESDRGVDYGYTF
V: TRBV5-6; D: -; J: TRBJ1-1; size: -; DNA: TGTGCCAGCAGCTTCCCAGGGTGGAGCGCTGAAGCTTTCTTT; CDR3: CASSFPGWSAEAFF
V: TRBV7-9; D: -; J: TRBJ1-4; size: few; DNA: TGTGCCAGCAGCTTAGTAGGAGAAAAACTGTTTTTT; CDR3: CASSLVGEKLFF
V: TRBV30; D: -; J: TRBJ1-5; size: -; DNA: TGTGCCTGGAGTGTACAGTTGGGGCCCGATCAGCCCCAGCATTTT; CDR3: CAWSVQLGPDQPQHF
V: TRBV2; D: TRBD1; J: TRBJ1-5; size: -; DNA: TGTGCCAGCAGTGAAGCGCTTCGGGGGTGGGTGCGAGGGGGCCTGAGTCAGCCCCAGCATTTT; CDR3: CASSEALRGWVRGGLSQPQHF
V: TRBV19; D: -; J: TRBJ1-5; size: -; DNA: TGTGCCATCAGCCTCAGTCCCAATCAGCCCCAGCATTTT; CDR3: CAISLSPNQPQHF
V: TRBV27; D: TRBD1; J: TRBJ1-1; size: -; DNA: TGTGCCAGCAGTTCCTGGACAGGGGGTTATATGAACACTGAAGCTTTCTTT; CDR3: CASSSWTGGYMNTEAFF
V: TRBV9; D: -; J: TRBJ2-1; size: -; DNA: TGTGCCAGCAGCCCACTTTGGGGACCTCAGTATGAGCAGTTCTTC; CDR3: CASSPLWGPQYEQFF
V: TRBV19; D: TRBD1; J: TRBJ1-2; size: few; DNA: TGTGCCAGTAGTATAGGACAAATCCGGGACAGGGGATTTGGCTACACCTTC; CDR3: CASSIGQIRDRGFGYTF
V: TRBV11-2; D: TRBD1; J: TRBJ1-5; size: few; DNA: TGTGCCAGCAGCTCCTGGACAGGGGGCGGTCAGCCCCAGCATTTT; CDR3: CASSSWTGGGQPQHF
V: TRBV19; D: -; J: TRBJ2-3; size: -; DNA: TGTGCCAGTAGTTGGGGAGACACAGATACGCAGTATTTT; CDR3: CASSWGDTDTQYF
V: TRBV7-2; D: -; J: TRBJ2-4; size: -; DNA: TGTGCCAGCAGCTTAGCCCCTAGATCCAATTCCTTAGCCAAAAACATTCAGTACTTC; CDR3: CASSLAPRSNSLAKNIQYF
V: TRBV4-1; D: TRBD2; J: TRBJ2-1; size: -; DNA: TGCGCCAGCAGCCAACACGGGAGGGCCCTCAACAATGAGCAGTTCTTC; CDR3: CASSQHGRALNNEQFF
V: TRBV6-5; D: -; J: TRBJ1-2; size: -; DNA: TGTGCCAGCAGTTATAGACAGCGCTATGGCTACACCTTC; CDR3: CASSYRQRYGYTF
V: TRBV5-1; D: TRBD1; J: TRBJ2-7; size: few; DNA: TGCGCCAGCAGCTCCACAGGGGGAGCCTACGAGCAGTACTTC; CDR3: CASSSTGGAYEQYF
V: TRBV10-3; D: -; J: TRBJ2-7; size: -; DNA: TGTGCCATCAGTGGGGGACAGACTAGGCCGGCTTACGAGCAGTACTTC; CDR3: CAISGGQTRPAYEQYF
V: TRBV30; D: -; J: TRBJ1-2; size: -; DNA: TGTGCCTGTAAACCGGGGCAGGGAGGCTACACCTTC; CDR3: CACKPGQGGYTF
V: TRBV6-5; D: TRBD1; J: TRBJ1-5; size: few; DNA: TGTGCCAGCAGTACGGACAGGAGCAATCAGCCCCAGCATTTT; CDR3: CASSTDRSNQPQHF
V: TRBV5-1; D: TRBD2; J: TRBJ2-3; size: -; DNA: TGCGCCAGCAGCCTCGGGACTAGCAGAAGCACAGATACGCAGTATTTT; CDR3: CASSLGTSRSTDTQYF
V: TRBV11-2; D: TRBD1; J: TRBJ1-2; size: -; DNA: TGTGCCAGCAGCTTAGCCCTCCGGGACAGGGGCTATGGCTACACCTTC; CDR3: CASSLALRDRGYGYTF
V: TRBV5-1; D: -; J: TRBJ2-6; size: few; DNA: TGCGCCAGCAGCTTGTTCGGCGACGGGGCCAACGTCCTGACTTTC; CDR3: CASSLFGDGANVLTF
V: TRBV5-5; D: -; J: TRBJ2-1; size: once; DNA: TGTGCCAGCAGCTTGAGAGGGAGTGGGTACAATGAGCAGTTCTTC; CDR3: CASSLRGSGYNEQFF
V: TRBV19; D: -; J: TRBJ2-6; size: -; DNA: TGTGCCAGTAGTATAGGTTTGTCTGGGGCCAACGTCCTGACTTTC; CDR3: CASSIGLSGANVLTF
V: TRBV15; D: TRBD2; J: TRBJ2-5; size: once; DNA: TGTGCCACCAGCAGAGATCGAGGACTAGCGGGACTGGAGACCCAGTACTTC; CDR3: CATSRDRGLAGLETQYF
V: TRBV7-2; D: TRBD1; J: TRBJ2-3; size: -; DNA: TGTGCCAGCAGCTTAAACAGGGGCGCAGATACGCAGTATTTT; CDR3: CASSLNRGADTQYF
V: TRBV6-5; D: -; J: TRBJ2-2; size: -; DNA: TGTGCCAGCAGGATATACACCGGGGAGCTGTTTTTT; CDR3: CASRIYTGELFF
V: TRBV27; D: -; J: TRBJ2-3; size: -; DNA: TGTGCCAGCAGATTCGTCCTCCGGACAGATACGCAGTATTTT; CDR3: CASRFVLRTDTQYF
V: TRBV5-1; D: TRBD1; J: TRBJ1-5; size: -; DNA: TGCGCCAGCAGCCGGACAGGGTTGGGCAATCAGCCCCAGCATTTT; CDR3: CASSRTGLGNQPQHF
V: TRBV30; D: -; J: TRBJ1-3; size: -; DNA: TGTGCCTGGAGTGTTGGACCGGATTCAGGCACCATATATTTT; CDR3: CAWSVGPDSGTIYF
V: TRBV27; D: TRBD1; J: TRBJ1-2; size: -; DNA: TGTGCCAGCAGTCCGGGACAGGGGGCAGTAGGCTACACCTTC; CDR3: CASSPGQGAVGYTF
V: TRBV18; D: TRBD2; J: TRBJ2-3; size: -; DNA: TGTGCCAGCTCACCAGGGAGCGGGGGGACCACAGATACGCAGTATTTT; CDR3: CASSPGSGGTTDTQYF
V: TRBV7-2; D: -; J: TRBJ2-2; size: once; DNA: TGTGCCAGCAGCCCCCGAGGCACCGGAGAGCTGTTTTTT; CDR3: CASSPRGTGELFF
V: TRBV30; D: -; J: TRBJ1-5; size: -; DNA: TGTGCCTGGAGCCAGGGCAGAGCTCAGCCCCAGCATTTT; CDR3: CAWSQGRAQPQHF
V: TRBV12-2; D: -; J: TRBJ1-1; size: -; DNA: TGTGCAAGTCGCTTAGGAGGGGGGCTGGCTGAAGCTTTCTTT; CDR3: CASRLGGGLAEAFF
V: TRBV5-7; D: -; J: TRBJ1-2; size: -; DNA: TGTGCCAGCAGCTTGGCCATGCAGGGATCCGCTTACTATGGCTACACCTTC; CDR3: CASSLAMQGSAYYGYTF
V: TRBV7-9; D: TRBD2; J: TRBJ2-1; size: -; DNA: TGTGCCAGCAGGTTAGCGGGAGTAGGGGATGAGCAGTTCTTC; CDR3: CASRLAGVGDEQFF
V: TRBV11-2; D: TRBD1; J: TRBJ1-5; size: -; DNA: TGTGCCAGCAGCTTAGATAAACGACAGGGGGCCCGGTATAGCAATCAGCCCCAGCATTTT; CDR3: CASSLDKRQGARYSNQPQHF
V: TRBV5-1; D: TRBD2; J: TRBJ2-3; size: -; DNA: TGCGCCAGTCATTCCGGGACTAGCGGGGGAGATACGCAGTATTTT; CDR3: CASHSGTSGGDTQYF
V: TRBV19; D: TRBD1; J: TRBJ1-3; size: -; DNA: TGTGCCAGTAGTAGGGACAGGGACCCTGGAAACACCATATATTTT; CDR3: CASSRDRDPGNTIYF
V: TRBV27; D: -; J: TRBJ2-5; size: -; DNA: TGTGCCAGCAGTCCCTCCGAAGGCAGTTTAGAGACCCAGTACTTC; CDR3: CASSPSEGSLETQYF